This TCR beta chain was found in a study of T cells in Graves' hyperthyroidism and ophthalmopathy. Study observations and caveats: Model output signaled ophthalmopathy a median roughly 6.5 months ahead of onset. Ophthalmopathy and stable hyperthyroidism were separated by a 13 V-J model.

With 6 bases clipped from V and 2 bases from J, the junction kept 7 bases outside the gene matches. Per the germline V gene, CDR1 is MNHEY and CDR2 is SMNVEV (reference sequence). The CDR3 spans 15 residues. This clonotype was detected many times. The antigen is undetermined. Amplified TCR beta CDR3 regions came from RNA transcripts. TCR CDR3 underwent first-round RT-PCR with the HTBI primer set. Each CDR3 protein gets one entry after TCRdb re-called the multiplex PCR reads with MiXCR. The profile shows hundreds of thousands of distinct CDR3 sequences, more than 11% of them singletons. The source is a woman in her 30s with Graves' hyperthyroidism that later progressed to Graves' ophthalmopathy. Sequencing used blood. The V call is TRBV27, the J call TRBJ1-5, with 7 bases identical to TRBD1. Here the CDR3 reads CASSSGGAGNQPQHF. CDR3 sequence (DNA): TGTGCCAGCAGCTCAGGGGGGGCAGGCAATCAGCCCCAGCATTTT.